Presented here are 32 T cell receptor beta chains from one specimen sequenced in a study of T cell changes during pregnancy in multiple sclerosis. Sequenced by immunoSEQ multiplex PCR; TCRdb stores in-frame clones only, minus some. The sample has under 45,000 clones; 94% are singletons. The sample was CD4+ T cells from peripheral blood mononuclear cells, taken after pregnancy. The receptors derive from a female donor with multiple sclerosis, enrolled in a pregnancy study.

This clone occurred once. J is TRBJ1-2 and V is TRBV9, with 10 nucleotides matching TRBD1. This CDR3 has 16 residues. The junction had 13 bases not matched to a gene; V was cut back by 4 bases and J by 7 bases. From germline, CDR1 is SGDLS and CDR2 YYNGEE. The CDR3 spells CASSSQREDRGSGYTF. CDR3 nucleotides: TGTGCCAGCAGCTCCCAACGTGAGGACAGGGGGTCTGGCTACACCTTC.

The chain carries TRBV5-6 and TRBJ2-3; TRBD2 matches at 13 bases. This CDR3 comprises 16 residues. Looked up from germline, CDR1 is SGHDT and CDR2 is YYEEEE. The V and J ends lost 2 bases and 7 bases, in that order; junction bases with no gene match: 7. The CDR3 DNA is TGTGCCAGCAGCTTCCTAACTAGCGGGGGGGGAAATACGCAGTATTTT. It encodes CASSFLTSGGGNTQYF.

The chain recombines TRBV30 with TRBJ1-2; D gene uncertain. Germline values: CDR1 GTSNPN, CDR2 SVGIG (reference sequence). This CDR3 comprises 13 residues. V lost 2 bases and J lost 1, with 8 bases in between. CDR3 loop: CAWSSSGNYGYTF. For the CDR3, the DNA is TGTGCCTGGAGTTCCAGTGGTAACTATGGCTACACCTTC.

The rearrangement links TRBV18 to TRBJ2-1; the D gene is possibly TRBD1 (6 bases). In germline, CDR1 is KGHSH, CDR2 LQKENI. Trimming removed 4 bases at V and 8 bases at J, with 12 bases between. The length of the CDR3 is 13 residues. The CDR3 coding sequence is TGTGCCAGCTCACTTCAACAGGGAGATGAGCAGTTCTTC. As protein: CASSLQQGDEQFF.

The CDR3 nucleotides read TGTGCCAGCAGTGAAGCCCTGCGGGCGACTCAGACCCAGTACTTC. Translation: CASSEALRATQTQYF. V usage is TRBV6-1 and J usage is TRBJ2-5, with D tentatively TRBD2 (5 bases). CDR1 is MNHNS and CDR2 is SASEGT in the germline V gene. V shed 0 bases and J shed 6 bases, with 14 bases lying between them. The CDR3 is 15 residues long.

This chain joins TRBV6-6 and TRBJ2-5; 7 bases agree with TRBD2. The CDR3 is 14 amino acids. Germline-derived CDR1 and CDR2 are MNHNY and SVGAGI (reference sequence). V lost 5 bases, J lost 1 base, and 4 bases stayed unmatched. The CDR3 coding sequence is TGTGCCAGCAGTCTTCCTAGCGGCCAAGAGACCCAGTACTTC. This translates into CASSLPSGQETQYF.

The J gene is TRBJ2-7, the V gene TRBV9; 10 positions agree with TRBD2. Germline V gene lookup returns CDR1 SGDLS and CDR2 YYNGEE. This CDR3 spans 15 amino acids. After removal of 3 bases from V and 6 bases from J, the junction contained 9 bases not matched to a gene. CDR3 in DNA: TGTGCCAGCAGCGGGCCCGGGACTAGCGTCTCCGAGCAGTACTTC. As protein: CASSGPGTSVSEQYF.

The rearrangement uses TRBV5-1 and TRBJ1-4; no clear D gene. With 7 bases removed from V and 4 bases from J, the gap between germline ends came to 8 bases. In germline, CDR1 is SGHRS, CDR2 YFSETQ. CDR3 length: 12 amino acids. CDR3 coding DNA: TGCGCCAGCGGCCCCAATAATGAAAAACTGTTTTTT. Protein: CASGPNNEKLFF.

V gene TRBV30 combines with J gene TRBJ1-6; no firm D call. This CDR3 is 14 amino acids long. Germline values: CDR1 GTSNPN, CDR2 SVGIG (reference sequence). With 6 bases removed from V and 5 bases from J, the gap between germline ends came to 14 bases. The CDR3 sequence is CACRPHSHNSPLHF. The CDR3 nucleotides read TGTGCCTGTCGGCCGCACAGCCATAATTCACCCCTCCACTTT.

This clone was picked up one time. The V call is TRBV27, the J call TRBJ2-4, with 7 bases matching TRBD1. V was clipped by 4 bases and J by 0 bases; unmatched bases: 9. Germline loops: CDR1 MNHEY, CDR2 SMNVEV (reference sequence). The CDR3 is 17 amino acids. The DNA of the CDR3 is TGTGCCAGCAGTTCAAGAACAGGGGATATAGCCAAAAACATTCAGTACTTC. This encodes CASSSRTGDIAKNIQYF.

This chain connects TRBV6-6 to TRBJ2-5; 9 bases agree with TRBD2. This CDR3 comprises 12 residues. J lost 5 bases, V lost 7 bases, and 2 bases had no gene match. The germline V gene encodes CDR1 MNHNY and CDR2 SVGAGI (reference sequence). The CDR3 nucleotides are TGTGCCAGCAAAGCGGGGGGTGAGACCCAGTACTTC. As protein: CASKAGGETQYF.

This clone was counted only a few times. At one end, the junction sequence differs from germline, possibly due to a read error. The chain combines TRBV7-7 with TRBJ2-7; the D gene is possibly TRBD2 (5 bases). CDR1 and CDR2 from the germline V gene are SSHAT and FNYEAQ (reference sequence). The CDR3 has 15 residues. The CDR3 region has the DNA TGTGCTAGCAGCTTAAGGCTAGCTCCAACCTACGAGCAGTACTTC. This encodes CASSLRLAPTYEQYF.

The J gene is TRBJ1-6, the V gene TRBV5-4; TRBD1 is a possible D gene (5 bases). Looked up from germline, CDR1 is SGHNT and CDR2 is YYREEE (reference sequence). V was trimmed by 0 bases and J by 2 bases, leaving 6 bases between them. The CDR3 runs 15 residues. The CDR3 sequence is CASSLAGTYNSPLHF. The CDR3 DNA is TGTGCCAGCAGCTTGGCAGGGACCTATAATTCACCCCTCCACTTT.

This clone has a handful of counts. The chain has TRBV2 and TRBJ1-2; no definite D call. The ends were cut back, 5 bases at V and 2 bases at J, with 18 bases in the middle. CDR1 is SNHLY and CDR2 is FYNNEI in the germline V gene. CDR3 length: 16 residues. CDR3 loop: CASSLQTENPNYGYTF. The DNA for the CDR3 is TGTGCCAGCAGTCTACAGACGGAAAATCCGAACTATGGCTACACCTTC.

V usage is TRBV6-6 and J usage is TRBJ1-1; the D gene is possibly TRBD1 (5 bases). Germline V CDR1 and CDR2: MNHNY, SVGAGI (reference sequence). Trimming removed 11 bases from V and 1 base from J, with 14 bases in between. The CDR3 length is 13 residues. The CDR3 DNA follows: TGTGCCGGCAAAGGAGGGGAGAACACTGAAGCTTTCTTT. It translates to CAGKGGENTEAFF.

This clone was seen once. The genes are TRBV7-3 and TRBJ2-7; 7 bases agree with TRBD1. The V segment lost 2 bases and the J segment 4 bases; nucleotides outside the gene matches: 2. There are 13 residues in the CDR3. Germline CDR1 reads SGHTA; CDR2 reads FQGTGA. CDR3 loop: CASSLGTEYEQYF. The DNA of the CDR3 is TGTGCCAGCAGCTTAGGGACAGAGTACGAGCAGTACTTC. Drawing the rest from reference TRBV7-3 and TRBJ2-7, the complete variable domain is GAGVSQTPSNKVTEKGKYVELRCDPISGHTALYWYRQSLGQGPEFLIYFQGTGAADDSGLPNDRFFAVRPEGSVSTLKIQRTERGDSAVYLCASSLGTEYEQYFGPGTRLTVT.

The gene calls are TRBV21-1 and TRBJ2-5; the table calls TRBD1, which could not be checked here. TRBV21-1 is reported as a pseudogene. CDR3 size: 19 residues. The CDR3 loop is CASSKADRDRGKGGETQYF. The DNA of the CDR3 is TGTGCCAGCAGCAAAGCGGACCGGGACAGGGGCAAGGGAGGAGAGACCCAGTACTTC.

The chain couples TRBV12-5 to TRBJ2-1; possibly TRBD1 for D (5 bases). The ends were cut back, 6 bases at V and 8 bases at J, with 20 bases in the middle. This CDR3 has 15 residues. CDR1 and CDR2 from the germline V gene are LGHNT and FRNRAP. DNA for the CDR3: TGTGCTAGTGGCGGCAGGGTAGGGGCTGTGGATGAGCAGTTCTTC. Translating gives CASGGRVGAVDEQFF.

The gene calls are TRBV10-3 and TRBJ2-7; TRBD2 might be the D (6 bases). The V gene's germline CDR1 is ENHRY and CDR2 SYGVKD. The CDR3 loop spans 12 amino acids. V shed 11 bases and J shed 4 bases, with 15 bases lying between them. Here the CDR3 DNA reads TGTGCCGGTGGCAGGGAGGATTACGAGCAGTACTTC. Protein: CAGGREDYEQYF.

The genes are TRBV6-5 and TRBJ2-1, with TRBD2 matching over 14 bases. The CDR3 spans 14 residues. The germline V gene encodes CDR1 MNHEY and CDR2 SVGAGI. Losses at the gene ends were 6 bases for V and 6 bases for J; bases not matched to a gene: 1. DNA for the CDR3: TGTGCCAGCAGGACTAGCGGGGGGGCCAATGAGCAGTTCTTC. Amino acid sequence: CASRTSGGANEQFF.

The chain links TRBV2 to TRBJ2-3; TRBD2 matches 7 bases. V lost 10 bases and J lost 4; bases outside the gene matches: 11. Per the germline V gene, CDR1 is SNHLY and CDR2 is FYNNEI. The CDR3 spans 14 residues. DNA of the CDR3: TGTGCCAAGACGGCCCGGACTAGTTCAGATACGCAGTATTTT. Residues: CAKTARTSSDTQYF.

This sequence joins TRBV6-1 and TRBJ1-5, with TRBD1 identical over 9 bases. The CDR3 covers 15 residues. Per the germline V gene, CDR1 is MNHNS and CDR2 is SASEGT. With 4 bases clipped from V and 9 bases from J, the junction kept 10 bases outside the gene matches. Written as DNA, the CDR3 is TGTGCCAGCAGTGGGGACAGGGTGTTCCAGAGGCCCCAGCATTTT. Residues: CASSGDRVFQRPQHF.

The chain combines TRBV19 with TRBJ1-1; tentative D call: TRBD1 (6 bases). The CDR3 length is 17 residues. The V gene lost 4 bases and the J gene lost 4 bases, with 22 bases spanning the gap. CDR1 and CDR2 from the germline V gene are LNHDA and SQIVND (reference sequence). CDR3 region: CASSNLQGPPIGTEAFF. CDR3 coding DNA: TGTGCCAGTAGTAATCTGCAGGGGCCCCCAATCGGCACTGAAGCTTTCTTT.

The chain employs TRBV6-1 and TRBJ1-6; 12 bases align to TRBD1. Trimming at V came to 4 bases and at J to 9 bases, leaving 4 bases not matched to a gene. Per germline, CDR1 MNHNS and CDR2 SASEGT. The CDR3 sequence is 15 residues long. In nucleotides, the CDR3 is TGTGCCAGCAGTGGGGGACAGGGGGCCGGTTCACCCCTCCACTTT. It specifies CASSGGQGAGSPLHF.

The rearrangement uses TRBV6-5 and TRBJ1-6, with a weak D call TRBD1 (6 bases). The ends were cut back, 0 bases at V and 7 bases at J, with 13 bases in the middle. The CDR3 length is 16 residues. CDR1 MNHEY and CDR2 SVGAGI come from the germline V gene. The CDR3 reads CASSYSQGWGNSPLHF. CDR3 in DNA: TGTGCCAGCAGTTACTCACAGGGATGGGGGAATTCACCCCTCCACTTT.

This clone occurred once. The V call is TRBV5-5, the J call TRBJ1-2; D possibly corresponds to TRBD1 (5 bases). Germline assignment: CDR1 SGHKS and CDR2 YYEKEE (reference sequence). The germline V and J ends were trimmed by 4 bases and 8 bases, with 12 bases remaining between them. The CDR3 contains 12 residues. Here the CDR3 reads CASSLGDWGYTF. The CDR3 DNA is TGTGCCAGCAGCCTGGGGGACTGGGGCTACACCTTC.

This clone has a handful of counts. This chain's CDR3 is CASSFTGITYNSPLHF. CDR3 sequence (DNA): TGTGCCAGTAGTTTTACAGGGATCACCTATAATTCACCCCTCCACTTT. V usage is TRBV19 and J usage is TRBJ1-6, with a possible D match to TRBD1 (6 bases). This CDR3 has 16 amino acids. V lost 5 bases and J lost 2, with 13 bases in between. Germline V gene sequence: CDR1 LNHDA, CDR2 SQIVND (reference sequence). Combining the CDR3 with reference TRBV19 and TRBJ1-6 gives the whole variable domain DGGITQSPKYLFRKEGQNVTLSCEQNLNHDAMYWYRQDPGQGLRLIYYSQIVNDFQKGDIAEGYSVSREKKESFPLTVTSAQKNPTAFYLCASSFTGITYNSPLHFGNGTRLTVT.

This sequence joins TRBV5-1 and TRBJ1-2, with no clear D. Germline lookup yields CDR1 SGHRS and CDR2 YFSETQ. V lost 4 bases, J lost 5 bases, and 12 bases lay in between. The CDR3 sequence is 13 residues long. CDR3 amino acids: CASSNDTPYGYTF. The CDR3 coding sequence is TGCGCCAGCAGCAATGACACGCCATATGGCTACACCTTC. Complete variable domain (other parts from reference TRBV5-1 and TRBJ1-2): KAGVTQTPRYLIKTRGQQVTLSCSPISGHRSVSWYQQTPGQGLQFLFEYFSETQRNKGNFPGRFSGRQFSNSRSEMNVSTLELGDSALYLCASSNDTPYGYTFGSGTRLTVV.

The rearrangement links TRBV18 to TRBJ2-1, with 11 bases that match TRBD1. V trimming: 3 bases; J trimming: 4 bases; junction bases outside the gene matches: 2. From germline, CDR1 is KGHSH and CDR2 LQKENI. This CDR3 region has 15 residues. The CDR3 DNA is TGTGCCAGCTCACCTGGACAGGGGGCGTACAATGAGCAGTTCTTC. Translated: CASSPGQGAYNEQFF.

V gene TRBV6-6 combines with J gene TRBJ1-1; D may be TRBD1 (5 bases). Germline V gene data show CDR1 as MNHNY and CDR2 as SVGAGI (reference sequence). This CDR3 comprises 13 residues. The germline V and J ends were trimmed by 2 bases and 5 bases, with 9 bases remaining between them. For the CDR3, the DNA is TGTGCCAGCAGTTACGGCCAGGGAACTGAAGCTTTCTTT. It is translated as CASSYGQGTEAFF.

This clone has only one observation. The chain is built from TRBV19 and TRBJ1-5; no definite D call. CDR1 and CDR2 (germline): LNHDA, SQIVND (reference sequence). CDR3 length equals 15 residues. V was pared by 3 bases and J by 6 bases, with 15 bases between. This CDR3 is CASSIKRGAGQPQHF. The CDR3 DNA sequence: TGTGCCAGTAGTATTAAACGGGGAGCCGGTCAGCCCCAGCATTTT.

This clone was recorded once. The chain links TRBV11-2 to TRBJ2-6; tentatively, D is TRBD1 (5 bases). Trimming removed 4 bases at V and 10 bases at J, with 11 bases between. Germline CDR1 and CDR2: SGHAT and FQNNGV. The CDR3 extends over 13 amino acids. This CDR3 reads CASSSGWINVLTF. CDR3 nucleotide sequence: TGTGCCAGCAGCTCAGGGTGGATTAACGTCCTGACTTTC.